Each of the 28 T cell receptor beta chains below was sequenced from the same sample in a study of blood T cell repertoires in COVID-19. Profiling relied on immunoSEQ multiplex PCR, and the TCRdb table lists in-frame clones only, not all of them. The sample carries fewer than 300,000 clones, 75% to 90% recorded once. Sequencing used peripheral blood. The receptors shown here come from a man aged 25-45 years with acute or convalescent COVID-19.

The CDR3 nucleotides read TGTGCCTGGAGTGACTCACCTAACTATGGCTACACCTTC. Protein: CAWSDSPNYGYTF. V and J are TRBV30 and TRBJ1-2, with D uncertain. The CDR3 extends over 13 amino acids. Looked up from germline, CDR1 is GTSNPN and CDR2 is SVGIG (reference sequence). V lost 1 base and J 0 bases, leaving 6 bases between the germline ends.

This clone appeared a few times. V is TRBV9 and J is TRBJ1-2; D gene ambiguous. Trimming left V 2 bases short and J 0 bases short, with 11 bases between. CDR1 and CDR2 (germline): SGDLS, YYNGEE. The CDR3 extends over 15 amino acids. The CDR3 is CASSVFPRANYGYTF. The CDR3 DNA reads as TGTGCCAGCAGCGTGTTCCCCCGGGCTAACTATGGCTACACCTTC.

The genes are TRBV27 and TRBJ2-2; TRBD1 is a possible D gene (5 bases). There are 14 residues in the CDR3. Trimming took off 6 bases at V and 1 base at J, with 9 bases between the two ends. Germline V gene data show CDR1 as MNHEY and CDR2 as SMNVEV (reference sequence). The CDR3 DNA sequence: TGTGCCAGCAGGACCGGACAGAACACCGGGGAGCTGTTTTTT. Translated, it gives CASRTGQNTGELFF.

The V and J genes are TRBV30 and TRBJ1-2; 7 bases map to TRBD1. Germline CDR1 reads GTSNPN; CDR2 reads SVGIG (reference sequence). V lost 6 bases to trimming and J lost 0 bases; unmatched junction nucleotides: 4. The CDR3 runs 13 residues. The CDR3 reads CACLRGTNYGYTF. The DNA of the CDR3 is TGTGCCTGTCTCAGGGGGACTAACTATGGCTACACCTTC.

This clone was recorded only once. The V and J genes are TRBV6-5 and TRBJ1-5, with TRBD1 identical over 7 bases. Germline V CDR1 and CDR2: MNHEY, SVGAGI. The ends lost 7 bases at V and 5 bases at J; junction bases unmatched: 5. The length of the CDR3 is 13 residues. The CDR3 loop reads CASTRTGDQPQHF. The CDR3 region has the DNA TGTGCCAGCACCAGGACAGGAGATCAGCCCCAGCATTTT.

J is TRBJ2-1 and V is TRBV6-5, with 8 bases fitting TRBD1. There are 15 residues in the CDR3. Germline values: CDR1 MNHEY, CDR2 SVGAGI. The V gene end was trimmed by 2 bases and the J gene end by 2 bases; junction bases not matched to a gene: 2. The CDR3 bases are TGTGCCAGCAGTTACGGACAGGGCACCTACAATGAGCAGTTCTTC. Protein: CASSYGQGTYNEQFF.

The chain links TRBV3-1 (or the pseudogene TRBV3-2) to TRBJ2-2, with a tentative D call TRBD2 (5 bases). The CDR3 runs 15 residues. In germline, CDR1 is LGHDT, CDR2 YNNKEL (reference sequence). With 1 base removed from V and 4 bases from J, the gap between germline ends came to 10 bases. CDR3 DNA sequence: TGTGCCAGCAGCCAAGTACGAGGGAGCACCGGGGAGCTGTTTTTT. Protein sequence: CASSQVRGSTGELFF.

The chain couples TRBV5-1 to TRBJ2-6; weak D call: TRBD1 (6 bases). Deletions cut 4 bases from V and 4 bases from J, with 15 bases between. Per the germline V gene, CDR1 is SGHRS and CDR2 is YFSETQ. This CDR3 has 16 residues. CDR3 DNA: TGCGCCAGCAGCACACTTGACAGGATCGGGGCCAACGTCCTGACTTTC. It yields the protein CASSTLDRIGANVLTF.

V and J are TRBV7-3 and TRBJ2-5; 12 nucleotides align to TRBD2. The CDR3 is 15 residues long. Germline loops: CDR1 SGHTA, CDR2 FQGTGA. V lost 4 bases to trimming and J lost 4 bases; unmatched junction nucleotides: 4. The CDR3 DNA is TGTGCCAGCAGCTCGACTAGCGGGAGTGCAGAGACCCAGTACTTC. This gives the protein CASSSTSGSAETQYF.

About this clone itself: Other DNA sequences in this specimen translate into the identical CDR3. V usage is TRBV28 and J usage is TRBJ2-5, with no clear D. Trimming left V 6 bases short and J 5 bases short, with 4 bases between. Germline CDR1 MDHEN, CDR2 SYDVKM. CDR3 length: 10 residues. The CDR3 coding sequence is TGTGCCAGCAGCCGGGAGACCCAGTACTTC. Protein sequence: CASSRETQYF.

This sequence joins TRBV6-1 and TRBJ1-5; D is unresolved. Germline loops: CDR1 MNHNS, CDR2 SASEGT. V was trimmed by 1 base and J by 8 bases, leaving 21 bases between them. This CDR3 region has 17 residues. The CDR3 coding sequence is TGTGCCAGCAGTGAAGGGCTAAGCTCAACTACCGTGGAGCCCCAGCATTTT. Its protein is CASSEGLSSTTVEPQHF.

The V call is TRBV7-9, the J call TRBJ2-5; D perhaps matches TRBD1 (5 bases). Germline V gene sequence: CDR1 SEHNR, CDR2 FQNEAQ (reference sequence). The CDR3 length is 16 residues. Trimming shortened V by 5 bases and J by 3 bases, and 19 bases separated the two germline ends. The CDR3 DNA is TGTGCCAGCAGCACCCCCTGGGCAGGGATTGAAGAGACCCAGTACTTC. It specifies CASSTPWAGIEETQYF.

The V gene is TRBV27, the J gene TRBJ1-4; 8 bases match TRBD1. J lost 7 bases, V lost 3 bases, and 7 bases had no gene match. In germline, CDR1 is MNHEY, CDR2 SMNVEV (reference sequence). This CDR3 spans 15 amino acids. CDR3 protein: CASSFRGTGGEKLFF. The CDR3 DNA reads as TGTGCCAGCAGTTTTCGTGGGACAGGCGGTGAAAAACTGTTTTTT. Variable domain in full (rest from reference TRBV27 and TRBJ1-4): EAQVTQNPRYLITVTGKKLTVTCSQNMNHEYMSWYRQDPGLGLRQIYYSMNVEVTDKGDVPEGYKVSRKEKRNFPLILESPSPNQTSLYFCASSFRGTGGEKLFFGSGTQLSVL.

J is TRBJ2-1 and V is TRBV6-5, with 7 positions matching TRBD2. Germline V gene lookup returns CDR1 MNHEY and CDR2 SVGAGI. The ends lost 0 bases at V and 5 bases at J; junction bases unmatched: 1. This CDR3 is built from 14 residues. DNA of the CDR3: TGTGCCAGCAGTTACTCCGGGGGGAACAATGAGCAGTTCTTC. Protein sequence: CASSYSGGNNEQFF.

V gene TRBV28 combines with J gene TRBJ1-4, with D uncertain. This CDR3 is built from 12 residues. CDR1 and CDR2 from the germline V gene are MDHEN and SYDVKM. The germline V and J ends were trimmed by 11 bases and 0 bases, with 7 bases remaining between them. CDR3 sequence reads: CASGPTNEKLFF. The CDR3 DNA reads TGTGCCTCAGGTCCAACTAATGAAAAACTGTTTTTT.

The rearrangement uses TRBV5-1 and TRBJ1-2; unclear D gene. The germline V and J ends were trimmed by 0 bases and 4 bases, with 10 bases remaining between them. Per germline, CDR1 SGHRS and CDR2 YFSETQ. The CDR3 totals 14 residues. The CDR3 is CASSLAVPSYGYTF. CDR3 sequence (DNA): TGCGCCAGCAGCTTGGCGGTCCCATCCTATGGCTACACCTTC.

A word on this clone: Its ends do not fully match the called genes, so a read error is possible. This chain links TRBV20-1 with TRBJ2-3; TRBD2 agrees at 11 bases. Germline values: CDR1 DFQATT, CDR2 SNEGSKA (reference sequence). This CDR3 is built from 10 residues. This chain's CDR3 is CSVALAGVEF. CDR3 bases: TGCAGTGTGGCACTAGCGGGAGTAGAATTT.

The chain combines TRBV28 with TRBJ2-7, with D uncertain. The CDR3 consists of 10 residues. The V gene lost 5 bases and the J gene lost 7 bases, with 6 bases spanning the gap. CDR1 and CDR2 (germline): MDHEN, SYDVKM. The CDR3: CASSRQEQYF. As DNA, the CDR3 is TGTGCCAGCAGTCGCCAGGAGCAGTACTTC.

The CDR3, as DNA: TGTGCCAGCTCACCGCTGGAGTACAATGAGCAGTTCTTC. It yields the protein CASSPLEYNEQFF. The chain joins TRBV18 to TRBJ2-1, with D uncertain. The germline gives CDR1 KGHSH, CDR2 LQKENI. V lost 3 bases to trimming and J lost 4 bases, with 7 bases between them. The CDR3 has 13 amino acids.

The genes are TRBV4-1 and TRBJ1-2; D perhaps matches TRBD1 (5 bases). The germline V gene has CDR1 MGHRA and CDR2 YSYEKL. The CDR3 consists of 15 residues. Trimming removed 3 bases at V and 0 bases at J, with 11 bases between. The CDR3, as DNA: TGCGCCAGCAGCCAGACAGAACTACCTAACTATGGCTACACCTTC. Translation gives CASSQTELPNYGYTF.

The rearrangement joins TRBV21-1 to TRBJ2-7; the tabulated D call, TRBD1, remains unverified against the DNA. TRBV21-1 is a recognized pseudogene. This CDR3 is built from 22 residues. CDR3 region: CASSSLSPRPQASGEGTYEQYF. CDR3 nucleotides: TGTGCCAGCAGCAGCCTCTCACCCCGACCACAGGCATCCGGTGAAGGGACCTACGAGCAGTACTTC.

Regarding this clone: Additional DNA sequences in this sample encode the identical CDR3. The rearrangement uses TRBV12-5 and TRBJ1-1; D is undetermined. The CDR3 is 13 residues long. The germline V and J ends were trimmed by 2 bases and 1 base, with 5 bases remaining between them. Germline CDR1 reads LGHNT; CDR2 reads FRNRAP. The CDR3 nucleotides read TGTGCTAGTGGTTTGAACAAGAACACTGAAGCTTTCTTT. This codes for CASGLNKNTEAFF.

This sequence joins TRBV28 and TRBJ2-1; 14 nucleotides line up with TRBD2. CDR1 and CDR2 (germline): MDHEN, SYDVKM. V was pared by 5 bases and J by 7 bases, with 7 bases of the junction left unmatched. The CDR3 covers 16 residues. CDR3 DNA: TGTGCCAGCAGTGCTTTCAGGACTAGCGGGAGGAATGAGCAGTTCTTC. Protein sequence: CASSAFRTSGRNEQFF.

J is TRBJ1-4 and V is TRBV15; no definite D call. The CDR3 is made up of 14 amino acids. In germline, CDR1 is LNHNV, CDR2 YYDKDF (reference sequence). Trimming shortened V by 7 bases and J by 0 bases, and 9 bases separated the two germline ends. In DNA, the CDR3 is TGTGCCACCAAGGGAGCTGCAACTAATGAAAAACTGTTTTTT. Translation: CATKGAATNEKLFF.

The DNA for the CDR3 is TGTGCCAGTAGTACAGCCCAATATTCACCCCTCCACTTT. This encodes CASSTAQYSPLHF. The gene calls are TRBV6-5 and TRBJ1-6; D not certain. Trimming removed 9 bases at V and 8 bases at J, with 14 bases between. This CDR3 is 13 amino acids long. Germline V gives CDR1 MNHEY, CDR2 SVGAGI.

This rearrangement joins TRBV6-1 to TRBJ1-2; D is ambiguous. CDR3 length: 13 amino acids. With 3 bases removed from V and 4 bases from J, the gap between germline ends came to 9 bases. Germline CDR1 reads MNHNS; CDR2 reads SASEGT. CDR3 in DNA: TGTGCCAGCAGTGATTCGGACTTCTATGGCTACACCTTC. Encoded protein: CASSDSDFYGYTF.

The rearrangement links TRBV6-5 to TRBJ1-2; 9 nucleotides align to TRBD1. Germline assignment: CDR1 MNHEY and CDR2 SVGAGI. The CDR3 sequence is 14 residues long. After removal of 8 bases from V and 4 bases from J, the junction contained 8 bases not matched to a gene. Here the CDR3 reads CASLDPGQGYGYTF. Here the CDR3 DNA reads TGTGCCAGCCTAGACCCGGGACAGGGCTATGGCTACACCTTC.

V gene TRBV7-8 combines with J gene TRBJ1-2, with 10 bases identical to TRBD1. With V trimmed by 0 bases and J by 3 bases, 7 bases remained unmatched. CDR3 size: 17 residues. The germline CDR1 and CDR2 sequences are SGHVS and FQNEAQ. The CDR3 loop is CASSLAPWDRGDYGYTF. The CDR3 nucleotides are TGTGCCAGCAGCTTAGCGCCATGGGACAGGGGTGACTATGGCTACACCTTC.